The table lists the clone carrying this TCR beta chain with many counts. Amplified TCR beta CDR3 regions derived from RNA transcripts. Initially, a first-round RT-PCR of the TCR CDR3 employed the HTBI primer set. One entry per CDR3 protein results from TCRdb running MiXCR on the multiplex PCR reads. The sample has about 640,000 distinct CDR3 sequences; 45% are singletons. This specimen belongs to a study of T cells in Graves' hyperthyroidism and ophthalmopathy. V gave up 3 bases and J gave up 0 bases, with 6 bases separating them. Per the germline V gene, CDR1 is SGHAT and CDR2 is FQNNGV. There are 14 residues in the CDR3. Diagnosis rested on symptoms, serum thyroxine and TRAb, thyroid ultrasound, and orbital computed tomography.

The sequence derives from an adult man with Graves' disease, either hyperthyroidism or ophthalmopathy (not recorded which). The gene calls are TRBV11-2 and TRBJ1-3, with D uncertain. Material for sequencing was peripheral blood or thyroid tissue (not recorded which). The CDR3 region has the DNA TGTGCCAGCAGCTTTGACAACTCTGGAAACACCATATATTTT. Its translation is CASSFDNSGNTIYF. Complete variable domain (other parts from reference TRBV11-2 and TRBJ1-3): EAGVAQSPRYKIIEKRQSVAFWCNPISGHATLYWYQQILGQGPKLLIQFQNNGVVDDSQLPKDRFSAERLKGVDSTLKIQPAKLEDSAVYLCASSFDNSGNTIYFGEGSWLTVV.